This TCR beta chain was found in a study of blood T cell repertoires in COVID-19 (TCRdb year 2020). Notes on the research overall: Samples from collaborators originated in the United States, Italy and Spain and spanned both the acute and convalescent phases of COVID-19. Nearly every sample came with metadata listing a de-identified subject ID, COVID-19 status, age in years and sex. Subjects who had been exposed to COVID-19, were actively infected with it, or had recovered from it provided the deeply sampled blood TCRbeta repertoires that made up the dataset. The repertoires were released in a freely available public database meant as a resource for research on the immune response to SARS-CoV-2. The material from the prospective study consisted of cDNA or gDNA derived from T cells, B-cell-depleted T cells, or PBMCs. The samples were drawn from the first 160 participants of the ongoing ImmuneRACE study and from over 950 subjects provided by 6 global collaborators. Where HLA class I and class II types were available, the types were taken from metadata supplied by the sample provider, not from assay-based typing. Here is what the overall study found, with its caveats: The quantity of clinical and demographic metadata differed by source and by participant and was supplied without curation.

V is pruned by 2 bases and J by 1 base, leaving 8 bases of the junction without a gene match. Inclusive of the bounding cysteine and phenylalanine, the CDR3 is 17 residues long. The CDR3 DNA has 51 bases and is translated from base 1. CDR1 and CDR2, per the germline V gene, are MNHEY and SVGEGT. The collaborating institutions used their own protocols to collect whole blood in K2EDTA tubes. Collaborator samples were shipped for TCRbeta analysis as frozen whole blood, isolated PBMCs, or DNA extracted from either sample type. TCRbeta CDR3 regions were amplified from genomic DNA using the immunoSEQ Assay, a bias-controlled multiplex PCR. Under the source paper's analysis protocol: Nucleated cell counts per sample were estimated from amplification of reference gene primers within the assay. To quantify the absolute abundance of each unique TCRbeta CDR3 rearrangement, sequence reads were collapsed and filtered. For each sample, productive Simpson clonality was calculated by taking the square root of Simpson's diversity index across productive rearrangements. TCRdb's version of the immuneACCESS table is confined to in-frame rearrangements and falls short of the full clone set. An unresolved V gene accounts for under half of the shortfall where checked; the remainder is of unknown origin. The DNA was the basis for D and trimming; V, J and clone size are from that table. A total of under 200,000 clones appear in this sample, 75% to 95% of them only once. The leading ten clones occupy 0.45% to 0.65% of the sample.

For this clone: The specificity of this receptor is unknown. No per-base quality is available; no much larger clone lies one base away.

The receptor chain draws on TRBV6-2 or TRBV6-3 and TRBJ2-3; TRBD1 fits 8 bases in the junction. Sequenced sample: peripheral blood. The source of this sequence is a man aged 45-60 years with acute or convalescent COVID-19. The nucleotide sequence reads as follows: TGTGCCAGCAGTTACCCAACGGACAGGGCGGGCACAGATACGCAGTATTTT. It encodes CASSYPTDRAGTDTQYF.